These T cell receptor beta chains were read from a single sample in a study of shared clonotypes between healthy human individuals. Clones were read by immunoSEQ multiplex PCR, and TCRdb kept only the in-frame ones, dropping some. The profile shows some 1 million clones, under 80% of them singletons. Material for sequencing was memory CD4+ T cells sorted from blood. Every receptor here comes from a man aged 18 to 30 in good health. CDR3s include the opening cysteine and the closing phenylalanine or tryptophan. The order of the fields is CDR3 protein, CDR3 DNA, D gene, clone size, V gene, J gene. A D gene is named only where the DNA matches it firmly. Some rows have no size entry. The others give once, few or many, or a class for an expanded clone.

cdr3_aa: CASSPTTQFYEQYF; cdr3_nt: TGTGCCAGCTCACCGACCACACAATTCTACGAGCAGTACTTC; d_call: NA; clone_size: few; v_call: TRBV18; j_call: TRBJ2-7
cdr3_aa: CASSFDPGRQGVYGYTF; cdr3_nt: TGCGCCAGCAGCTTCGATCCCGGTCGACAGGGCGTCTATGGCTACACCTTC; d_call: TRBD1; clone_size: NA; v_call: TRBV5-1; j_call: TRBJ1-2
cdr3_aa: CAWTGTPDSGAFF; cdr3_nt: TGTGCCTGGACCGGGACACCCGATTCGGGAGCTTTCTTT; d_call: NA; clone_size: few; v_call: TRBV30; j_call: TRBJ1-1
cdr3_aa: CASSLDRANGNTIYF; cdr3_nt: TGTGCCAGCAGCTTAGATAGGGCCAATGGAAACACCATATATTTT; d_call: NA; clone_size: NA; v_call: TRBV11-2; j_call: TRBJ1-3
cdr3_aa: CASSIGQGLTDTQYF; cdr3_nt: TGTGCCAGTAGTATAGGGCAGGGGCTCACAGATACGCAGTATTTT; d_call: NA; clone_size: once; v_call: TRBV19; j_call: TRBJ2-3
cdr3_aa: CASSKDSYEQYF; cdr3_nt: TGTGCCAGCAGTAAGGACAGCTACGAGCAGTACTTC; d_call: NA; clone_size: NA; v_call: TRBV2; j_call: TRBJ2-7
cdr3_aa: CASSLAGLAAHEQYF; cdr3_nt: TGCGCCAGCAGCTTGGCGGGACTAGCAGCACACGAGCAGTACTTC; d_call: TRBD2; clone_size: NA; v_call: TRBV5-1; j_call: TRBJ2-7
cdr3_aa: CASSEEGVRGIWGYTF; cdr3_nt: TGTGCCAGCAGTGAAGAGGGGGTCAGGGGAATATGGGGCTACACCTTC; d_call: NA; clone_size: NA; v_call: TRBV6-1; j_call: TRBJ1-2
cdr3_aa: CASSPLGTLSSGNTIYF; cdr3_nt: TGTGCCAGCAGCCCATTAGGGACATTAAGCTCTGGAAACACCATATATTTT; d_call: NA; clone_size: NA; v_call: TRBV7-2; j_call: TRBJ1-3
cdr3_aa: CASSPGTRWIDEQFF; cdr3_nt: TGTGCCAGCAGCCCTGGGACTAGGTGGATCGATGAGCAGTTCTTC; d_call: TRBD2; clone_size: NA; v_call: TRBV7-9; j_call: TRBJ2-1
cdr3_aa: CATSRDPQSGDTQYF; cdr3_nt: TGTGCCACCAGCAGAGACCCCCAGTCCGGAGATACGCAGTATTTT; d_call: NA; clone_size: NA; v_call: TRBV15; j_call: TRBJ2-3
cdr3_aa: CASMSRGNTGELFF; cdr3_nt: TGTGCCAGCATGTCCAGGGGGAACACCGGGGAGCTGTTTTTT; d_call: NA; clone_size: NA; v_call: TRBV2; j_call: TRBJ2-2
cdr3_aa: CASSQGRQTKNIQYF; cdr3_nt: TGTGCCAGCTCACAGGGGCGGCAAACCAAAAACATTCAGTACTTC; d_call: NA; clone_size: NA; v_call: TRBV18; j_call: TRBJ2-4
cdr3_aa: CASSPSGSSYEQYF; cdr3_nt: TGCGCCAGCAGCCCTAGCGGCAGCTCCTACGAGCAGTACTTC; d_call: TRBD2; clone_size: NA; v_call: TRBV5-1; j_call: TRBJ2-7
cdr3_aa: CAISEGGRVGSPLHF; cdr3_nt: TGTGCCATCAGTGAGGGGGGCAGGGTGGGTTCACCCCTCCACTTT; d_call: NA; clone_size: NA; v_call: TRBV10-3; j_call: TRBJ1-6
cdr3_aa: CASSLDRQLRGLYGEKLFF; cdr3_nt: TGTGCCAGCAGCTTAGATAGACAGCTCAGAGGGCTTTATGGTGAAAAACTGTTTTTT; d_call: NA; clone_size: once; v_call: TRBV11-2; j_call: TRBJ1-4
cdr3_aa: CASSSSGGNTEAFF; cdr3_nt: TGTGCCAGCAGTTCTTCTGGCGGGAACACTGAAGCTTTCTTT; d_call: NA; clone_size: NA; v_call: TRBV2; j_call: TRBJ1-1
cdr3_aa: CASSIDKQGSYGYTF; cdr3_nt: TGTGCCAGCAGCATAGATAAACAGGGGTCCTATGGCTACACCTTC; d_call: TRBD1; clone_size: few; v_call: TRBV5-4; j_call: TRBJ1-2
cdr3_aa: CASSSFPGPNTEAFF; cdr3_nt: TGTGCCAGCAGTTCCTTCCCAGGGCCGAACACTGAAGCTTTCTTT; d_call: NA; clone_size: once; v_call: TRBV27; j_call: TRBJ1-1
cdr3_aa: CASSPAQYNEQFF; cdr3_nt: TGTGCCAGCTCACCAGCGCAATACAATGAGCAGTTCTTC; d_call: NA; clone_size: NA; v_call: TRBV18; j_call: TRBJ2-1
cdr3_aa: CASSLHRVLTDTQYF; cdr3_nt: TGTGCCAGCAGTTTACACAGGGTACTCACAGATACGCAGTATTTT; d_call: NA; clone_size: NA; v_call: TRBV28; j_call: TRBJ2-3
cdr3_aa: CASSQDQGTGYTARSYNEQFF; cdr3_nt: TGCGCCAGCAGCCAAGATCAAGGGACAGGATATACAGCAAGATCATACAATGAGCAGTTCTTC; d_call: TRBD1; clone_size: once; v_call: TRBV4-3; j_call: TRBJ2-1
cdr3_aa: CASSPLGAQNTGELFF; cdr3_nt: TGTGCCAGCTCACCTTTGGGGGCTCAGAACACCGGGGAGCTGTTTTTT; d_call: NA; clone_size: once; v_call: TRBV18; j_call: TRBJ2-2
cdr3_aa: CASTLRTGQGNYGYTF; cdr3_nt: TGTGCCAGCACCCTACGGACGGGACAGGGAAACTATGGCTACACCTTC; d_call: TRBD1; clone_size: NA; v_call: TRBV2; j_call: TRBJ1-2
cdr3_aa: CASSVQLDEQYF; cdr3_nt: TGTGCCAGCAGTGTCCAGCTCGACGAGCAGTACTTC; d_call: NA; clone_size: NA; v_call: TRBV6-4; j_call: TRBJ2-7
cdr3_aa: CASSRDHAGAQYF; cdr3_nt: TGTGCCAGTAGCCGGGACCACGCCGGGGCCCAGTACTTC; d_call: NA; clone_size: NA; v_call: TRBV5-4; j_call: TRBJ2-5
cdr3_aa: CASSLASGTSVSYEQYF; cdr3_nt: TGCGCCAGCAGCTTGGCCTCCGGGACTAGCGTATCCTACGAGCAGTACTTC; d_call: TRBD2; clone_size: NA; v_call: TRBV5-1; j_call: TRBJ2-7
cdr3_aa: CASSPVGTGVNQPQHF; cdr3_nt: TGCGCCAGCAGCCCGGTTGGGACCGGGGTCAATCAGCCCCAGCATTTT; d_call: NA; clone_size: once; v_call: TRBV4-1; j_call: TRBJ1-5
cdr3_aa: CASSIRNEAFF; cdr3_nt: TGTGCCAGTAGTATCCGGAATGAAGCTTTCTTT; d_call: NA; clone_size: once; v_call: TRBV19; j_call: TRBJ1-1
cdr3_aa: CASSILGLSTDTQYF; cdr3_nt: TGTGCCAGTAGTATTTTAGGACTATCCACAGATACGCAGTATTTT; d_call: NA; clone_size: NA; v_call: TRBV19; j_call: TRBJ2-3
cdr3_aa: CASSLVYSGANVLTF; cdr3_nt: TGTGCCAGCAGCTTAGTCTACTCTGGGGCCAACGTCCTGACTTTC; d_call: NA; clone_size: NA; v_call: TRBV11-1; j_call: TRBJ2-6
cdr3_aa: CASSPPTGYYGYTF; cdr3_nt: TGTGCCAGCAGTCCCCCGACAGGGTACTATGGCTACACCTTC; d_call: TRBD1; clone_size: once; v_call: TRBV6-6; j_call: TRBJ1-2
cdr3_aa: CATSRDSATDTQYF; cdr3_nt: TGTGCCACCAGCAGAGATTCGGCCACAGATACGCAGTATTTT; d_call: NA; clone_size: NA; v_call: TRBV15; j_call: TRBJ2-3
cdr3_aa: CASSDPAKRRFF; cdr3_nt: TGTGCCAGCAGTGACCCCGCTAAAAGGCGGTTCTTC; d_call: NA; clone_size: NA; v_call: TRBV6-6; j_call: TRBJ2-1
cdr3_aa: CASSLMQSKEKLFF; cdr3_nt: TGCGCCAGCAGCTTGATGCAGTCTAAGGAAAAACTGTTTTTT; d_call: NA; clone_size: few; v_call: TRBV5-1; j_call: TRBJ1-4
cdr3_aa: CASSPYTDTQYF; cdr3_nt: TGTGCCAGCAGCCCCTACACAGATACGCAGTATTTT; d_call: NA; clone_size: NA; v_call: TRBV7-9; j_call: TRBJ2-3
cdr3_aa: CASSPPTGRSWETQYF; cdr3_nt: TGCGCCAGCAGCCCGCCTACGGGAAGGTCGTGGGAGACCCAGTACTTC; d_call: NA; clone_size: NA; v_call: TRBV5-1; j_call: TRBJ2-5
cdr3_aa: CASSQVRITGELFF; cdr3_nt: TGTGCCAGCAGCCAAGTACGGATCACCGGGGAGCTGTTTTTT; d_call: NA; clone_size: NA; v_call: TRBV14; j_call: TRBJ2-2
cdr3_aa: CASSGTGFGEKLFF; cdr3_nt: TGCGCCAGCAGCGGGACAGGGTTTGGTGAAAAACTGTTTTTT; d_call: TRBD1; clone_size: NA; v_call: TRBV5-1; j_call: TRBJ1-4
cdr3_aa: CASSLVGNTDTQYF; cdr3_nt: TGCGCCAGCAGCTTGGTAGGGAACACAGATACGCAGTATTTT; d_call: NA; clone_size: NA; v_call: TRBV5-1; j_call: TRBJ2-3
cdr3_aa: CASSVEGADATYEQYF; cdr3_nt: TGTGCCAGCAGCGTAGAGGGGGCTGACGCCACCTACGAGCAGTACTTC; d_call: TRBD1; clone_size: few; v_call: TRBV9; j_call: TRBJ2-7
cdr3_aa: CASSLGQQETQYF; cdr3_nt: TGTGCCAGCAGCCTCGGACAGCAAGAGACCCAGTACTTC; d_call: NA; clone_size: NA; v_call: TRBV7-6; j_call: TRBJ2-5
cdr3_aa: CASSEQQGASFQPQHF; cdr3_nt: TGTGCCAGCAGTGAGCAACAGGGGGCGAGTTTTCAGCCCCAGCATTTT; d_call: TRBD1; clone_size: NA; v_call: TRBV6-1; j_call: TRBJ1-5
cdr3_aa: CASSVGPGGRSNTGELFF; cdr3_nt: TGTGCCAGCAGCGTAGGTCCCGGCGGGCGTTCGAACACCGGGGAGCTGTTTTTT; d_call: NA; clone_size: NA; v_call: TRBV9; j_call: TRBJ2-2
cdr3_aa: CASSFRTVRDEQFF; cdr3_nt: TGTGCCAGCAGCTTCCGTACGGTGCGGGATGAGCAGTTCTTC; d_call: NA; clone_size: few; v_call: TRBV5-4; j_call: TRBJ2-1